Each of the 21 T cell receptor beta chains below was sequenced from the same sample in a study of long-term antiretroviral therapy in people with HIV. An immunoSEQ assay, version v3.0, was performed at survey level. Only in-frame clones appear in the TCRdb table, and some are missing; sequencing was by immunoSEQ multiplex PCR. The repertoire consists of roughly 30,000 clones, with 70% to 90% occurring once and the leading ten covering around 8%. The material was unsorted PBMCs, obtained 3.2 years before starting antiretroviral therapy. These receptors originate from a man between 45 and 60 years old with HIV.

The CDR3 sequence is CASTLGGHPNAEAFF. The CDR3 DNA reads TGTGCCAGCACTCTCGGAGGGCATCCTAACGCTGAAGCTTTCTTT. The chain joins TRBV6-5 to TRBJ1-1; D unclear. Trimming cost V 7 bases and J 6 bases, with 21 bases left between them. The germline gives CDR1 MNHEY, CDR2 SVGAGI. The CDR3 consists of 15 residues.

V usage is TRBV5-1 and J usage is TRBJ2-7; maybe TRBD1 (5 bases). Trimming removed 2 bases from V and 0 bases from J, with 9 bases in between. CDR3 length equals 14 residues. The germline gives CDR1 SGHRS, CDR2 YFSETQ. The CDR3 bases are TGCGCCAGCAGCTTTACCGACAGCTCCTACGAGCAGTACTTC. Translating it yields CASSFTDSSYEQYF.

V is TRBV5-4 and J is TRBJ1-1; possibly TRBD1 for D (5 bases). V shed 5 bases and J shed 5 bases, with 13 bases lying between them. The germline V gene has CDR1 SGHNT and CDR2 YYREEE (reference sequence). The CDR3 spans 13 residues. This CDR3 is CASRAAGRTEAFF. The CDR3, as DNA: TGTGCCAGCAGGGCCGCAGGGAGGACTGAAGCTTTCTTT.

CDR3 bases: TGTGCCAGCAGTTACCCAGGGACAGGGACCTACGAGCAGTACTTC. This codes for CASSYPGTGTYEQYF. The chain combines TRBV6-6 with TRBJ2-7, with 9 bases lining up with TRBD1. CDR3 length: 15 residues. CDR1 is MNHNY, CDR2 SVGAGI, per germline (reference sequence). V dropped 2 bases and J dropped 2; count of bases not matched to a gene: 4.

This chain links TRBV7-2 with TRBJ2-7; D unresolved. From germline, CDR1 is SGHTA and CDR2 FQGNSA. This CDR3 comprises 15 residues. The germline V and J ends were trimmed by 1 base and 0 bases, with 10 bases remaining between them. CDR3 in DNA: TGTGCCAGCAGCTTAGTGGGCTGGAGCTCCTACGAGCAGTACTTC. It specifies CASSLVGWSSYEQYF.

The chain has TRBV7-3 and TRBJ2-1; D might be TRBD1 or TRBD2, each matching 6 bases. V lost 1 base, J lost 3 bases, and 10 bases lay in between. The CDR3 contains 15 residues. The germline gives CDR1 SGHTA, CDR2 FQGTGA. The CDR3: CASSLRGAFYNEQFF. The CDR3 DNA reads TGTGCCAGCAGCTTAAGGGGGGCTTTCTACAATGAGCAGTTCTTC.

V and J are TRBV5-1 and TRBJ1-4; D may be TRBD1 (5 bases). Germline assignment: CDR1 SGHRS and CDR2 YFSETQ. The CDR3 totals 15 residues. V lost 4 bases, J lost 5 bases, and 15 bases lay in between. The CDR3 loop reads CASSGGGAWNEKLFF. CDR3 DNA sequence: TGCGCCAGCAGCGGGGGGGGAGCGTGGAATGAAAAACTGTTTTTT.

The table lists this clone with a count of one. This sequence joins TRBV7-9 and TRBJ2-7; 8 nucleotides line up with TRBD1. V was pared by 1 base and J by 3 bases, with 14 bases of the junction left unmatched. Germline CDR1 is SEHNR and CDR2 is FQNEAQ (reference sequence). The CDR3 is 18 residues long. The CDR3 protein is CASSLGPPGTGYFYEQYF. The DNA of the CDR3 is TGTGCCAGCAGCTTAGGACCTCCAGGGACAGGTTATTTCTACGAGCAGTACTTC.

The chain is built from TRBV6-1 and TRBJ1-5; 7 bases fit TRBD1. This CDR3 contains 15 residues. With 3 bases clipped from V and 5 bases from J, the junction kept 7 bases outside the gene matches. The germline V gene has CDR1 MNHNS and CDR2 SASEGT. CDR3 sequence reads: CASSEMTGSHQPQHF. CDR3 nucleotide sequence: TGTGCCAGCAGTGAGATGACAGGGAGTCATCAGCCCCAGCATTTT.

This rearrangement joins TRBV28 to TRBJ2-5, with 7 bases identical to TRBD2. With 5 bases clipped from V and 5 bases from J, the junction kept 8 bases outside the gene matches. The CDR3 has 14 residues. Germline CDR1 reads MDHEN; CDR2 reads SYDVKM. The CDR3 reads CASSPRLALETQYF. CDR3 nucleotide sequence: TGTGCCAGCAGTCCACGACTAGCCTTGGAGACCCAGTACTTC.

This sequence joins TRBV10-3 and TRBJ2-1; 10 bases align to TRBD2. The CDR3 covers 14 residues. Germline CDR1 and CDR2: ENHRY and SYGVKD. V trimming: 10 bases; J trimming: 8 bases; junction bases outside the gene matches: 11. The CDR3 region is CATEPPSGSDEQFF. CDR3 DNA sequence: TGTGCCACCGAACCCCCTAGCGGGAGTGATGAGCAGTTCTTC.

This chain links TRBV7-9 with TRBJ2-2; 12 positions agree with TRBD2. Germline V gene sequence: CDR1 SEHNR, CDR2 FQNEAQ (reference sequence). The length of the CDR3 is 17 residues. The ends lost 4 bases at V and 6 bases at J; junction bases unmatched: 9. CDR3 sequence (DNA): TGTGCCAGCAGCTCCCTAGCGGGGGGGAATCTTGCCGGGGAGCTGTTTTTT. It yields the protein CASSSLAGGNLAGELFF.

The genes are TRBV4-1 and TRBJ2-7, with TRBD2 matching over 9 bases. From germline, CDR1 is MGHRA and CDR2 YSYEKL. V gave up 2 bases and J gave up 2 bases; unmatched junction bases: 10. The CDR3 totals 17 residues. CDR3 nucleotides: TGCGCCAGCAGCCAACAGCTAGCGGGGTTAGGGGCCTACGAGCAGTACTTC. Translated: CASSQQLAGLGAYEQYF.

The gene calls are TRBV6-5 and TRBJ1-1, with D unresolved. V was pared by 2 bases and J by 1 base, with 11 bases between. The CDR3 length is 15 residues. The germline V gene encodes CDR1 MNHEY and CDR2 SVGAGI. DNA of the CDR3: TGTGCCAGCAGTTACAGTGGTCTAGAGAACACTGAAGCTTTCTTT. It translates to CASSYSGLENTEAFF.

This chain uses TRBV28 with TRBJ1-5; TRBD1 matches at 9 bases. V dropped 10 bases and J dropped 7; count of bases not matched to a gene: 14. The CDR3 has 15 residues. Germline CDR1 is MDHEN and CDR2 is SYDVKM. CDR3 nucleotide sequence: TGTGCCACCCTGGGCCGGGACAGGGCTTTACAGCCCCAGCATTTT. The encoded protein is CATLGRDRALQPQHF. The full variable domain, in which reference TRBV28 and TRBJ1-5 provide the parts outside the CDR3, is DVKVTQSSRYLVKRTGEKVFLECVQDMDHENMFWYRQDPGLGLRLIYFSYDVKMKEKGDIPEGYSVSREKKERFSLILESASTNQTSMYLCATLGRDRALQPQHFGDGTRLSIL.

The chain joins TRBV21-1 to TRBJ2-5; the table gives TRBD2 as D, unverified against the DNA. TRBV21-1 is a pseudogene segment. The CDR3 extends over 14 amino acids. The CDR3 is CASSKIPSQETQYF. The DNA for the CDR3 is TGTGCCAGCAGCAAAATCCCCTCCCAAGAGACCCAGTACTTC.

This sequence joins TRBV29-1 and TRBJ1-2; possibly TRBD1 for D (5 bases). The CDR3 spans 13 residues. Germline V gene lookup returns CDR1 SQVTM and CDR2 ANQGSEA. Between the trimmed V and J ends, which lost 0 bases and 4 bases, there was a span of 9 bases. CDR3 protein: CSVEEGTFYGYTF. Written as DNA, the CDR3 is TGCAGCGTTGAAGAAGGGACCTTCTATGGCTACACCTTC.

This chain uses TRBV19 with TRBJ2-7; 9 positions match TRBD1. The CDR3 totals 14 residues. Unmatched junction bases numbered 3, after V lost 3 bases and J lost 3 bases. Looked up from germline, CDR1 is LNHDA and CDR2 is SQIVND (reference sequence). CDR3 DNA sequence: TGTGCCAGTAGTATCGCGGGACAGGGCTACGAGCAGTACTTC. This gives the protein CASSIAGQGYEQYF.

V and J are TRBV2 and TRBJ1-2; D possibly corresponds to TRBD1 (5 bases). This CDR3 comprises 14 residues. With 4 bases removed from V and 8 bases from J, the gap between germline ends came to 17 bases. CDR1 is SNHLY, CDR2 FYNNEI, per germline. The CDR3 DNA follows: TGTGCCAGCAGTGCGACCGGGGCCGGTTCAGGCTACACCTTC. Its translation is CASSATGAGSGYTF.

J is TRBJ1-5 and V is TRBV7-3; tentative D call: TRBD1 (6 bases). With 3 bases removed from V and 6 bases from J, the gap between germline ends came to 15 bases. The CDR3 has 15 amino acids. Germline loops: CDR1 SGHTA, CDR2 FQGTGA. The CDR3 loop reads CASSFTARGGQPQHF. The CDR3 nucleotides are TGTGCCAGCAGCTTTACGGCCAGGGGTGGTCAGCCCCAGCATTTT.

J is TRBJ1-3 and V is TRBV5-4, with TRBD1 matching over 7 bases. This CDR3 is 16 amino acids long. Germline V gene sequence: CDR1 SGHNT, CDR2 YYREEE (reference sequence). Trimming at V came to 4 bases and at J to 0 bases, leaving 7 bases not matched to a gene. The CDR3 DNA reads as TGTGCCAGCAGCACGAAGACAGGGACCTCTGGAAACACCATATATTTT. This codes for CASSTKTGTSGNTIYF.